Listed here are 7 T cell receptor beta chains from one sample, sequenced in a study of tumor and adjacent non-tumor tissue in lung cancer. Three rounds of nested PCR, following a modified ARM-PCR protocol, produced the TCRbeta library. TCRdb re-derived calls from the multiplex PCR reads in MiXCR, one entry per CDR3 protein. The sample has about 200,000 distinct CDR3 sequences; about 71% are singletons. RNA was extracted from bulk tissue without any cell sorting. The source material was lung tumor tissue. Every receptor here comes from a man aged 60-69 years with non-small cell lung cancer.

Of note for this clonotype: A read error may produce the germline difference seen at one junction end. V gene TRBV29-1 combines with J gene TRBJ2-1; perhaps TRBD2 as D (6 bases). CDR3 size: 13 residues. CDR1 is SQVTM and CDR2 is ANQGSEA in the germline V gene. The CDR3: CSVELAAMGELFF. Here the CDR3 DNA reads TGCAGCGTTGAGTTAGCGGCAATGGGTGAGCTGTTCTTC.

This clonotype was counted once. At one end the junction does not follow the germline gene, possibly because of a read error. The CDR3 DNA follows: TGTGCCAGCCGTTACACGCAAAACCTCTACGAGCAGTACTTC. Protein: CASRYTQNLYEQYF. V gene TRBV6-2 or TRBV6-3 combines with J gene TRBJ2-7; no firm D call. CDR1 is MNHEY and CDR2 is SVGEGT in the germline V gene. The CDR3 is 14 amino acids.

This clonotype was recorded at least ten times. The CDR3, as DNA: TGTGCCAGCAGTGAAGGGAGAGGGAGTGAAAAACTGTTTTTT. Translating gives CASSEGRGSEKLFF. V is TRBV6-1 and J is TRBJ1-4; no clear D. Between the trimmed V and J ends, which lost 1 base and 7 bases, there was a span of 10 bases. Germline V gene lookup returns CDR1 MNHNS and CDR2 SASEGT. The CDR3 extends over 14 amino acids.

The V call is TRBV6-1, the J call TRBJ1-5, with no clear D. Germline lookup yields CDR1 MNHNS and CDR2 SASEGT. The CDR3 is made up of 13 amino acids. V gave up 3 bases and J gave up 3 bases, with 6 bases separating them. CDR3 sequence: CASSDHNNQPQHF. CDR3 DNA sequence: TGTGCCAGCAGTGACCACAACAATCAGCCCCAGCATTTT.

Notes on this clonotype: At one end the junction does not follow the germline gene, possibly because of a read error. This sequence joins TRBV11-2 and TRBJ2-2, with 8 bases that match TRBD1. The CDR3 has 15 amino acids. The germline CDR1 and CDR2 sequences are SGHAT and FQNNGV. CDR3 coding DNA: TGTGCCAGTAGCTCGACAGGGGTAATTACCGGGGAGCTATTTTTT. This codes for CASSSTGVITGELFF.

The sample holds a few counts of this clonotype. CDR3 sequence: CSARPAGLGLQYF. CDR3 in DNA: TGCAGTGCGAGACCTGCAGGGCTAGGACTTCAGTACTTC. The rearrangement joins TRBV20-1 to TRBJ2-4; D may be TRBD1 (5 bases). Germline CDR1 is DFQATT and CDR2 is SNEGSKA (reference sequence). V was pared by 6 bases and J by 11 bases, with 20 bases between. The CDR3 consists of 13 residues.

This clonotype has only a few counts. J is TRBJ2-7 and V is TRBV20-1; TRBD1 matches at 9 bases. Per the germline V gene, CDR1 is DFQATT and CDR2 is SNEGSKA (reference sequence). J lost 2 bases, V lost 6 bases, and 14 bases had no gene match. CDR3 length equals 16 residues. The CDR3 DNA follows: TGCAGTGCCCTCCCGGGACAGGGTTCCAGGGCCTACGAGCAGTACTTC. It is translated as CSALPGQGSRAYEQYF.